This T cell receptor (beta chain) was recorded in a study of CD8 T cells in Susac syndrome. Reverse transcription of roughly 0.5 to 1 ug RNA was carried out with random hexamers. TCRdb called the immunoSEQ multiplex PCR reads again in MiXCR, with one record for every CDR3 protein. The sample has some 190,000 distinct CDR3 sequences, about 95% seen once. Germline values: CDR1 MNHEY, CDR2 SMNVEV (reference sequence). Trimming removed 8 bases from V and 2 bases from J; junction bases left unmatched: 18. The CDR3 is 18 residues long. The sequence was obtained from a human donor in good health. The genes are TRBV27 and TRBJ2-1, with TRBD2 identical over 7 bases. Sequencing was carried out using CD4+ T cells from PBMCs. This CDR3 is CASGQSGQREPAYNEQFF. In DNA form, the CDR3 reads TGTGCCAGCGGCCAGAGTGGGCAGCGGGAACCGGCCTACAATGAGCAGTTCTTC.